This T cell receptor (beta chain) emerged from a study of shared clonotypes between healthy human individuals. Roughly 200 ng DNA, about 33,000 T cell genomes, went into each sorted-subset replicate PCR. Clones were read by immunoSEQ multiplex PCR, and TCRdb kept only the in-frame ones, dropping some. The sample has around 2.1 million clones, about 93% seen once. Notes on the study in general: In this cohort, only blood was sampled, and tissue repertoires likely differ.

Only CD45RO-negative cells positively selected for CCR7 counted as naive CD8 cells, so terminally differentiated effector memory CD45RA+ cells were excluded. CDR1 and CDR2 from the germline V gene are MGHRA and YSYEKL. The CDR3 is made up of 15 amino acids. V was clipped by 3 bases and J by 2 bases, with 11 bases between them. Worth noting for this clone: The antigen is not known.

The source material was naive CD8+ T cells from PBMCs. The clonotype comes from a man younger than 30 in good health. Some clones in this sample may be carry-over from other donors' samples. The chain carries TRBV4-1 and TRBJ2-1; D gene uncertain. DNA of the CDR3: TGCGCCAGCAGCCACCCCGGATCCCCCTACAATGAGCAGTTCTTC. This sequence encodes CASSHPGSPYNEQFF.